A single sample gave rise to the 28 T cell receptor beta chains below, sequenced in a study of neurological immune-mediated disorders. TCRdb recomputed calls from the 5' RACE reads with MiXCR, one row per CDR3 protein. The sample consists of about 53,000 distinct CDR3 sequences, approximately 11% of them appearing once. As to time point: longitudinal time-point 1 (baseline). What was sequenced was PBMCs. The receptors here all came from a woman between 35 and 50 years old in good health.

Ten or more counts support this clonotype. J is TRBJ2-1 and V is TRBV5-1, with a possible D match to TRBD2 (5 bases). There are 14 residues in the CDR3. V lost 0 bases, J lost 5 bases, and 9 bases lay in between. Germline CDR1 SGHRS, CDR2 YFSETQ. CDR3 amino acids: CASSLEGRNNEQFF. The CDR3 region has the DNA TGCGCCAGCAGCTTGGAAGGGAGAAACAATGAGCAGTTCTTC. The full variable domain, in which reference TRBV5-1 and TRBJ2-1 provide the parts outside the CDR3, is KAGVTQTPRYLIKTRGQQVTLSCSPISGHRSVSWYQQTPGQGLQFLFEYFSETQRNKGNFPGRFSGRQFSNSRSEMNVSTLELGDSALYLCASSLEGRNNEQFFGPGTRLTVL.

This clonotype was observed at least ten times. The chain joins TRBV3-1 to TRBJ1-5; TRBD1 might be the D (6 bases). The germline V and J ends were trimmed by 4 bases and 6 bases, with 16 bases remaining between them. The germline CDR1 and CDR2 sequences are LGHDT and YNNKEL (reference sequence). The CDR3 spans 15 residues. CDR3 sequence (DNA): TGTGCCAGCAGCCCCAGGGGCGGGGGCAGTCAGCCCCAGCATTTT. Protein product: CASSPRGGGSQPQHF.

This clonotype was observed at least ten times. The chain links TRBV4-3 to TRBJ1-1; D is possibly TRBD1 (6 bases). The germline gives CDR1 LGHNA, CDR2 YSLEER. CDR3 size: 15 residues. Trimming shortened V by 1 base and J by 5 bases, and 14 bases separated the two germline ends. The CDR3 loop reads CASSQGGGGRTEAFF. Written as DNA, the CDR3 is TGCGCCAGCAGCCAAGGAGGTGGGGGCCGGACTGAAGCTTTCTTT.

This clonotype was seen repeatedly, ten times or more. V usage is TRBV7-2 and J usage is TRBJ1-2; D is unclear. V was shortened by 2 bases and J by 6 bases, with 7 bases between the two germline ends. This CDR3 region has 12 residues. Germline CDR1 is SGHTA and CDR2 is FQGNSA. The CDR3 DNA follows: TGTGCCAGCAGCTTAAACGGAGATGGCTACACCTTC. Translated, it gives CASSLNGDGYTF.

This chain links TRBV5-4 with TRBJ1-3; D remains unclear. The CDR3 sequence is 13 residues long. Trimming removed 0 bases at V and 4 bases at J, with 5 bases between. The germline V gene has CDR1 SGHNT and CDR2 YYREEE (reference sequence). CDR3 loop: CASSLAGGNTIYF. The CDR3 DNA reads as TGTGCCAGCAGCTTGGCAGGAGGAAACACCATATATTTT.

The gene calls are TRBV7-3 and TRBJ2-6; either TRBD1 or TRBD2 may supply D (6 bases each). The CDR3 is 15 residues long. V lost 5 bases, J lost 4 bases, and 12 bases lay in between. Germline V CDR1 and CDR2: SGHTA, FQGTGA. DNA for the CDR3: TGTGCCAGCAGCCCTTCGGGGGCCGGGGCCAACGTCCTGACTTTC. This codes for CASSPSGAGANVLTF.

This clonotype was picked up many times. CDR3 loop: CASTHAPYSGGLNEQYF. For the CDR3, the DNA is TGTGCCAGCACCCACGCACCATACAGCGGCGGTCTCAACGAGCAGTACTTC. V usage is TRBV6-2 or TRBV6-3 and J usage is TRBJ2-7, with D possibly TRBD2 on 5 matching bases. The CDR3 has 17 residues. The germline gives CDR1 MNHEY, CDR2 SVGEGT. Trimming shortened V by 7 bases and J by 5 bases, and 27 bases separated the two germline ends.

This clonotype appeared many times. The V gene is TRBV4-1, the J gene TRBJ1-2, with 9 bases lining up with TRBD1. Germline V CDR1 and CDR2: MGHRA, YSYEKL. Trimming at V came to 6 bases and at J to 4 bases, leaving 9 bases not matched to a gene. The CDR3 contains 15 residues. The CDR3 coding sequence is TGCGCCAGCAGTTTGGATAGACAGGGGGGCTATGGCTACACCTTC. Amino acids: CASSLDRQGGYGYTF.

J is TRBJ2-7 and V is TRBV19, with 8 bases identical to TRBD1. Per germline, CDR1 LNHDA and CDR2 SQIVND (reference sequence). Trimming took 5 bases from V and 3 from J; bases not matched to a gene: 9. The length of the CDR3 is 15 residues. The CDR3 sequence is CASSEKTGVGYEQYF. DNA for the CDR3: TGTGCCAGTAGTGAGAAGACAGGGGTCGGCTACGAGCAGTACTTC.

The sample holds many counts of this clonotype. The V and J genes are TRBV7-8 and TRBJ2-2; TRBD1 agrees at 8 bases. The CDR3 length is 17 residues. The junction had 4 bases not matched to a gene; V was cut back by 1 base and J by 0 bases. Looked up from germline, CDR1 is SGHVS and CDR2 is FQNEAQ. The CDR3 sequence is CASSLGVQGANTGELFF. In DNA, the CDR3 is TGTGCCAGCAGCTTAGGGGTACAGGGGGCGAACACCGGGGAGCTGTTTTTT.

This clonotype was detected many times. The gene calls are TRBV3-1 and TRBJ2-2, with 10 nucleotides matching TRBD1. J gave up 6 bases and V 4 bases, and 5 bases lay outside the gene matches. Germline V gene lookup returns CDR1 LGHDT and CDR2 YNNKEL (reference sequence). This CDR3 has 15 amino acids. The CDR3 here is CASSPEGQGPGELFF. The CDR3 bases are TGTGCCAGCAGCCCAGAGGGACAGGGGCCCGGGGAGCTGTTTTTT.

This clonotype was detected many times. The chain joins TRBV9 to TRBJ1-5, with D possibly being TRBD1 (5 bases). The ends were cut back, 3 bases at V and 3 bases at J, with 13 bases in the middle. This CDR3 is 15 amino acids long. The germline V gene has CDR1 SGDLS and CDR2 YYNGEE. This CDR3 reads CASSEGQGSNQPQHF. DNA of the CDR3: TGTGCCAGCAGCGAGGGGCAGGGATCCAATCAGCCCCAGCATTTT.

The sample holds many counts of this clonotype. This rearrangement joins TRBV5-1 to TRBJ1-2; 10 bases are shared with TRBD1. CDR3 size: 14 residues. The junction had 8 bases not matched to a gene; V was cut back by 4 bases and J by 8 bases. Germline values: CDR1 SGHRS, CDR2 YFSETQ. The CDR3 coding sequence is TGCGCCAGCAGCCTAAGCGGGACAGGGGTAGGCTACACCTTC. Amino acids: CASSLSGTGVGYTF.

The table lists this clonotype with many counts. The chain uses TRBV7-9 and TRBJ1-1, with 9 bases that match TRBD1. There are 13 residues in the CDR3. Germline CDR1 is SEHNR and CDR2 is FQNEAQ (reference sequence). The junction had 5 bases not matched to a gene; V was cut back by 8 bases and J by 4 bases. CDR3 protein: CASGYRGPTEAFF. In nucleotides, the CDR3 is TGTGCCAGCGGGTACAGGGGGCCCACTGAAGCTTTCTTT. Complete variable domain (other parts from reference TRBV7-9 and TRBJ1-1): DTGVSQNPRHKITKRGQNVTFRCDPISEHNRLYWYRQTLGQGPEFLTYFQNEAQLEKSRLLSDRFSAERPKGSFSTLEIQRTEQGDSAMYLCASGYRGPTEAFFGQGTRLTVV.

This clonotype showed up many times. The chain joins TRBV7-3 to TRBJ1-2; D ambiguous. V shed 5 bases and J shed 0 bases, with 13 bases lying between them. CDR3 length: 15 amino acids. Germline values: CDR1 SGHTA, CDR2 FQGTGA. The CDR3 bases are TGTGCCAGCAGCAGAAATCCCGGAGCTAACTATGGCTACACCTTC. It codes for CASSRNPGANYGYTF.

In this sample, this clonotype turned up many times. This chain connects TRBV29-1 to TRBJ2-3, with D hard to call. Germline V lookup: CDR1 SQVTM, CDR2 ANQGSEA. Trimming shortened V by 6 bases and J by 1 base, and 14 bases separated the two germline ends. The CDR3 covers 14 residues. The CDR3 DNA reads as TGCAGCGTGAAGAGCTTATTGGGCACAGATACGCAGTATTTT. Translated, it gives CSVKSLLGTDTQYF.

This clonotype was observed many times. The chain links TRBV29-1 to TRBJ2-7, with 7 bases aligning to TRBD1. Trimming at V came to 6 bases and at J to 2 bases, leaving 10 bases not matched to a gene. CDR1 SQVTM and CDR2 ANQGSEA come from the germline V gene. This CDR3 spans 14 amino acids. CDR3 loop: CSVLLTGRPYEQYF. CDR3 DNA sequence: TGCAGCGTGCTCCTGACAGGGCGTCCCTACGAGCAGTACTTC.

This clonotype was counted many times. The genes are TRBV9 and TRBJ2-2; possible D gene TRBD1, 5 bases. With 3 bases removed from V and 0 bases from J, the gap between germline ends came to 9 bases. CDR1 SGDLS and CDR2 YYNGEE come from the germline V gene. The CDR3 sequence is 15 residues long. DNA for the CDR3: TGTGCCAGCAGCGGGACACCTGCGAACACCGGGGAGCTGTTTTTT. Translating it yields CASSGTPANTGELFF.

Ten or more counts support this clonotype. DNA for the CDR3: TGTGCCAGCAGCGAAACCAGCGGGAGGGCCTACAATGAGCAGTTCTTC. It encodes CASSETSGRAYNEQFF. The chain uses TRBV7-2 and TRBJ2-1; 10 bases map to TRBD2. Per germline, CDR1 SGHTA and CDR2 FQGNSA. V shed 5 bases and J 2 bases; nucleotides not matched to a gene: 6. This CDR3 contains 16 residues.

This clonotype occurred many times. The rearrangement uses TRBV6-6 and TRBJ1-6, with D uncertain. From germline, CDR1 is MNHNY and CDR2 SVGAGI (reference sequence). Deletions cut 6 bases from V and 0 bases from J, with 6 bases between. The CDR3 is 14 amino acids. CDR3 loop: CASRLDSYNSPLHF. CDR3 coding DNA: TGTGCCAGCAGGCTAGACTCCTATAATTCACCCCTCCACTTT.

This clonotype was counted ten times or more. The rearrangement joins TRBV12-3 or TRBV12-4 to TRBJ2-2; D not resolved. The CDR3 loop spans 14 amino acids. Deletions cut 8 bases from V and 0 bases from J, with 10 bases between. The chain's CDR3 is CASGVPANTGELFF. The CDR3 DNA is TGTGCCAGCGGGGTTCCGGCGAACACCGGGGAGCTGTTTTTT.

This clonotype was recorded at least ten times. The chain couples TRBV10-3 to TRBJ1-2; a weak D match, TRBD1 (5 bases). Germline V gene lookup returns CDR1 ENHRY and CDR2 SYGVKD. The CDR3 covers 15 residues. V lost 10 bases and J 4 bases, leaving 22 bases between the germline ends. In DNA form, the CDR3 reads TGTGCCACCGAGGCCCCAGGGAGAAAGGGCTATGGCTACACCTTC. The encoded protein is CATEAPGRKGYGYTF.

This clonotype has at least ten counts. The V gene is TRBV29-1, the J gene TRBJ2-3; D may match TRBD1 or TRBD2 (6 bases each). This CDR3 is built from 14 residues. Trimming removed 4 bases from V and 3 bases from J, with 14 bases in between. Per germline, CDR1 SQVTM and CDR2 ANQGSEA. The chain's CDR3 is CSVAGGSKTDTQYF. In DNA form, the CDR3 reads TGCAGCGTTGCCGGGGGCTCGAAAACAGATACGCAGTATTTT.

This clonotype has a count of ten or more. V gene TRBV5-1 combines with J gene TRBJ2-1, with 10 positions matching TRBD1. Germline CDR1 reads SGHRS; CDR2 reads YFSETQ. CDR3 length: 21 amino acids. Unmatched junction bases numbered 17, after V lost 1 base and J lost 1 base. The CDR3 DNA reads as TGCGCCAGCAGCTTGAGGAGGACAGGGGGTATAGCGCGAGGTTCCTACAATGAGCAGTTCTTC. The encoded protein is CASSLRRTGGIARGSYNEQFF.

Ten or more counts support this clonotype. This chain connects TRBV12-3 or TRBV12-4 to TRBJ1-4; D ambiguous. V lost 3 bases and J lost 3, with 5 bases in between. The CDR3 runs to 13 residues. The CDR3 nucleotides read TGTGCCAGCAGTTTGTCTCCTAATGAAAAACTGTTTTTT. Translated: CASSLSPNEKLFF.

This clonotype has a count of ten or more. V and J are TRBV24-1 and TRBJ1-1, with D hard to call. Germline V gene sequence: CDR1 KGHDR, CDR2 SFDVKD. The V gene lost 4 bases and the J gene lost 1 base, with 9 bases spanning the gap. CDR3 length: 14 residues. The CDR3 coding sequence is TGTGCCACCAGTGACAGTGAGGGGAACACTGAAGCTTTCTTT. Amino acids: CATSDSEGNTEAFF.

This clonotype was counted at least ten times. The chain combines TRBV10-3 with TRBJ1-6; the D is unclear. Trimming took off 7 bases at V and 0 bases at J, with 10 bases between the two ends. The CDR3 runs 15 residues. CDR1 and CDR2 from the germline V gene are ENHRY and SYGVKD. Written as DNA, the CDR3 is TGTGCCATCACCACGTCGCTCTCCTATAATTCACCCCTCCACTTT. This gives the protein CAITTSLSYNSPLHF.

This clonotype has at least ten counts. In nucleotides, the CDR3 is TGTGCCAGCAGCTATGGGGGATACAAAAACATTCAGTACTTC. It specifies CASSYGGYKNIQYF. The rearrangement uses TRBV7-2 and TRBJ2-4, with D perhaps being TRBD1 or TRBD2 (5 bases each). CDR3 length: 14 residues. The V gene lost 4 bases and the J gene lost 3 bases, with 10 bases spanning the gap. Germline V gene data show CDR1 as SGHTA and CDR2 as FQGNSA.